What follows are 7 T cell receptor beta chains derived from one specimen sequenced in a study of T cell changes during pregnancy in multiple sclerosis. Some clones are missing from TCRdb's copy, which holds only in-frame ones; the method was immunoSEQ multiplex PCR. This repertoire shows roughly 58,000 clones, more than 75% found once; its top ten account for 3% to 3.5%. Sequenced material: CD8+ T cells from peripheral blood mononuclear cells, taken before pregnancy. These receptors all come from a female donor with multiple sclerosis, enrolled in a pregnancy study.

The chain is built from TRBV29-1 and TRBJ1-1; the match to TRBD1 covers 12 bases. V lost 0 bases and J lost 6; bases outside the gene matches: 8. The CDR3 totals 16 residues. CDR1 is SQVTM, CDR2 ANQGSEA, per germline. The chain's CDR3 is CSVEDFGTGGRAEAFF. The CDR3 nucleotides are TGCAGCGTTGAAGATTTTGGGACAGGGGGCAGGGCTGAAGCTTTCTTT.

The rearrangement links TRBV6-5 to TRBJ1-1; TRBD1 is a possible D gene (6 bases). Germline V gene lookup returns CDR1 MNHEY and CDR2 SVGAGI. The CDR3 has 12 residues. Trimming left V 7 bases short and J 4 bases short, with 10 bases between. CDR3 coding DNA: TGTGCCAGCACGGGGGGCGGCACTGAAGCTTTCTTT. Its protein is CASTGGGTEAFF.

This clone was observed a few times. The rearrangement links TRBV9 to TRBJ2-6; D is unresolved. CDR1 is SGDLS, CDR2 YYNGEE, per germline. This CDR3 is 16 amino acids long. The V end was cut by 3 bases, the J end by 0 bases, with 10 bases between. The chain's CDR3 is CASSARQDSGANVLTF. The CDR3 bases are TGTGCCAGCAGCGCAAGGCAGGACTCTGGGGCCAACGTCCTGACTTTC.

This chain connects TRBV4-1 to TRBJ1-5, with 7 bases identical to TRBD1. Germline CDR1 and CDR2: MGHRA and YSYEKL. The CDR3 spans 15 residues. J was trimmed by 4 bases and V by 4 bases; bases with no gene match: 7. In DNA, the CDR3 is TGCGCCAGCAGCCTGGCCGCGACAGGGAATCAGCCCCAGCATTTT. Translating it yields CASSLAATGNQPQHF.

The rearrangement uses TRBV7-6 and TRBJ2-3; D gene unclear. CDR1 and CDR2 from the germline V gene are SGHVS and FNYEAQ. The CDR3 has 13 amino acids. Trimming took off 2 bases at V and 2 bases at J, with 5 bases between the two ends. The CDR3 bases are TGTGCCAGCAGCTTAAGCCACACAGATACGCAGTATTTT. Encoded protein: CASSLSHTDTQYF.

This rearrangement joins TRBV6-4 to TRBJ2-7; 10 bases are a match to TRBD1. The V gene end was trimmed by 3 bases and the J gene end by 2 bases; junction bases not matched to a gene: 7. CDR3 length: 16 amino acids. The germline gives CDR1 MRHNA, CDR2 SNTAGT. The chain's CDR3 is CASSEDPGTGAYEQYF. As DNA, the CDR3 is TGTGCCAGCAGTGAGGACCCCGGGACAGGGGCCTACGAGCAGTACTTC.

Turning to this clone: An end of the junction does not agree with germline; a read error may underlie this. The gene calls are TRBV7-9 and TRBJ1-4; no definite D call. The CDR3 spans 10 residues. Germline-derived CDR1 and CDR2 are SEHNR and FQNEAQ (reference sequence). CDR3 in DNA: TGTGCCAGCAGCTTAGCGCTGGCCAGTTTT. Its translation is CASSLALASF.